The 11 T cell receptor beta chains presented below share a single source sample, sequenced in a study of regulatory T cells in long-lasting Graves disease. Arm-PCR of CDR3 regions and iRepertoire HTBI primers were the basis on which TCR beta libraries were built. A single record per CDR3 protein comes from TCRdb applying MiXCR to the multiplex PCR reads. The sample lists 350,000 to 500,000 distinct CDR3 sequences; roughly 17% were seen once. Described time point: newly diagnosed GD, antithyroid drugs for less than 3 months. PBMC RNA was the source of the TCR library. These sequences were also reported in another study, on T cells in Graves' hyperthyroidism and ophthalmopathy.

The sample was peripheral blood mononuclear cells (PBMCs), taken at new diagnosis, from a patient treated with antithyroid drugs. These receptors were obtained from a woman under 30 with Graves disease.

The chain combines TRBV7-3 with TRBJ2-2, with 9 nucleotides matching TRBD2. Germline V gene data show CDR1 as SGHTA and CDR2 as FQGTGA. This CDR3 spans 15 amino acids. The J segment lost 6 bases and the V segment lost 4 bases, leaving 6 bases of the junction unmatched. This CDR3 reads CASSSPGLAAGELFF. CDR3 DNA sequence: TGTGCCAGCAGCTCCCCGGGACTAGCCGCCGGGGAGCTGTTTTTT.

This clonotype has only a few counts. This rearrangement joins TRBV20-1 to TRBJ1-1; 7 bases are shared with TRBD1. J was trimmed by 4 bases and V by 6 bases; bases with no gene match: 14. The CDR3 loop spans 15 amino acids. Per germline, CDR1 DFQATT and CDR2 SNEGSKA (reference sequence). In DNA, the CDR3 is TGCAGTGCAAGAAGGGAACTATACAGGGGCACTGAAGCTTTCTTT. Amino acid sequence: CSARRELYRGTEAFF.

V gene TRBV15 combines with J gene TRBJ2-1; D is unclear. V lost 5 bases and J 1 base, leaving 9 bases between the germline ends. CDR1 LNHNV and CDR2 YYDKDF come from the germline V gene (reference sequence). The CDR3 length is 14 residues. CDR3 in DNA: TGTGCCACCAGCTTAGTTAGATCCTACAATGAGCAGTTCTTC. This sequence encodes CATSLVRSYNEQFF. The variable domain in full, with the rest retrieved from reference TRBV15 and TRBJ2-1, is DAMVIQNPRYQVTQFGKPVTLSCSQTLNHNVMYWYQQKSSQAPKLLFHYYDKDFNNEADTPDNFQSRRPNTSFCFLDIRSPGLGDTAMYLCATSLVRSYNEQFFGPGTRLTVL.

A remark on this clonotype: Being one base from a much bigger clone, this may be a read error. The rearrangement joins TRBV12-3 or TRBV12-4 to TRBJ1-2; TRBD1 matches at 7 bases. J gave up 5 bases and V 7 bases, and 10 bases lay outside the gene matches. The length of the CDR3 is 14 residues. Here the CDR3 DNA reads TGTGCCAGCACCCCGGGACAGCTGACTTATGGCTACACCTTC. The encoded protein is CASTPGQLTYGYTF.

This rearrangement joins TRBV20-1 to TRBJ2-1; 8 positions match TRBD2. V was clipped by 0 bases and J by 6 bases; unmatched bases: 16. In germline, CDR1 is DFQATT, CDR2 SNEGSKA (reference sequence). The CDR3 is 18 amino acids. The CDR3 here is CSARDFASGTRFLNEQFF. The CDR3 coding sequence is TGCAGTGCTAGAGATTTTGCTTCCGGGACTAGGTTCCTCAATGAGCAGTTCTTC.

This clonotype was seen ten or more times. The chain carries TRBV5-1 and TRBJ2-1, with 7 bases identical to TRBD2. The CDR3 runs 14 residues. J was trimmed by 6 bases and V by 5 bases; bases with no gene match: 8. CDR1 and CDR2 (germline): SGHRS, YFSETQ. The CDR3 region has the DNA TGCGCCAGCAGTCCGACAGCGGGGTTCAATGAGCAGTTCTTC. This translates into CASSPTAGFNEQFF.

Only one count was recorded for this clonotype. Being one base from a much bigger clone, this may be a read error. The V call is TRBV27, the J call TRBJ2-5; D is perhaps TRBD2 (5 bases). CDR3 length: 14 residues. The germline gives CDR1 MNHEY, CDR2 SMNVEV (reference sequence). CDR3 sequence: CAGSFSVTGETQYF. CDR3 sequence (DNA): TGTGCCGGCAGTTTTTCGGTTACGGGGGAGACCCAGTACTTC.

This clonotype has more than one count but fewer than ten. The V gene is TRBV7-6, the J gene TRBJ2-7, with D possibly matching TRBD2 (5 bases). This CDR3 is 13 amino acids long. V lost 5 bases and J 9 bases, leaving 17 bases between the germline ends. Germline-derived CDR1 and CDR2 are SGHVS and FNYEAQ. DNA of the CDR3: TGTGCCAGCAGCCCAAGCGGTCCAGTGGGGCAGTACTTC. Translating it yields CASSPSGPVGQYF.

This clonotype was seen ten or more times. This chain connects TRBV20-1 to TRBJ2-3, with a tentative D call TRBD2 (5 bases). The CDR3 consists of 15 residues. CDR1 and CDR2 (germline): DFQATT, SNEGSKA (reference sequence). The V and J ends lost 0 bases and 4 bases respectively, with 14 bases between them. The CDR3 reads CSARDLSGKADTQYF. The DNA for the CDR3 is TGCAGTGCTAGAGATCTTTCCGGGAAGGCAGATACGCAGTATTTT.

In DNA, the CDR3 is TGCGCCAGCAGTGAGTTAGAACATAATGAGCAGTTCTTC. This translates into CASSELEHNEQFF. The chain employs TRBV10-1 and TRBJ2-1; D is ambiguous. Trimming pared 1 base from V and 7 bases from J, leaving 8 bases between. Germline V gives CDR1 WNHNN, CDR2 SYGVQD (reference sequence). CDR3 length equals 13 residues.

V and J are TRBV7-6 and TRBJ2-1, with TRBD2 identical over 8 bases. V was pared by 0 bases and J by 4 bases, with 11 bases of the junction left unmatched. Looked up from germline, CDR1 is SGHVS and CDR2 is FNYEAQ. The CDR3 has 18 residues. CDR3 coding DNA: TGTGCCAGCAGCTTAGCTCCTGGACTAGCAGATTCGTACAATGAGCAGTTCTTC. Translation gives CASSLAPGLADSYNEQFF.